The rows below give T cell receptor beta chains drawn from one sample of a study of Tregs in tolerant kidney transplant recipients. Clones were read by immunoSEQ multiplex PCR, and TCRdb kept only the in-frame ones, dropping some. The repertoire consists of tens of thousands of clones, with 93% occurring once and the leading ten covering 0.4% to 0.55%. Material: CD4+ T cells from blood, obtained before the transplant. The receptors come from a human donor who received a combined kidney and bone marrow transplant. The CDR3 runs from the conserved cysteine through the conserved F or W. D genes are given only for firm matches. Clone size, where shown, is once, few, many, or a class for clones that have expanded.

clone_size d_call j_call v_call cdr3_nt cdr3_aa
. TRBD1 TRBJ1-2 TRBV5-6 TGTGCCAGCAGCACCGGGACAGTCTTCTATGGCTACACCTTC CASSTGTVFYGYTF
. TRBD2 TRBJ2-5 TRBV6-1 TGTGCCAGCAGTGCGGAGGCGGGGGGATACCAAGAGACCCAGTACTTC CASSAEAGGYQETQYF
once TRBD2 TRBJ2-7 TRBV5-4 TGTGCCAGCAGCTTGGAGGCCGGGAGGGCCTTTGAGCAGTACTTC CASSLEAGRAFEQYF
. . TRBJ2-7 TRBV10-2 TGCGCCAGCAGTGAGATGGCAAACGAGCAGTACTTC CASSEMANEQYF
. . TRBJ1-3 TRBV4-2 TGTGCCAGCAGCCTGGTAGGAGGGCTAGGAGAGGCTGGAAACACCATATATTTT CASSLVGGLGEAGNTIYF
. TRBD1 TRBJ2-3 TRBV18 TGTGCCAGCTCACCAGGGACAGGGGGTAAAGCAGATACGCAGTATTTT CASSPGTGGKADTQYF
. . TRBJ1-5 TRBV13 TGTGCCAGCAGCCCTTCGGAGGTTGGTCAGCCCCAGCATTTT CASSPSEVGQPQHF
. . TRBJ1-5 TRBV5-8 TGTGCTTCTCGGGAGCGAAATCAGCCCCAGCATTTT CASRERNQPQHF
few TRBD1 TRBJ1-1 TRBV5-1 TGCGCCAGCAGCTCGACGGACAGGGGGACTGAAGCTTTCTTT CASSSTDRGTEAFF
. . TRBJ1-1 TRBV7-8 TGTGCCAGCAGCCCCAGACCGACTAACACTGAAGCTTTCTTT CASSPRPTNTEAFF
few . TRBJ1-4 TRBV19 TGTGCCAGTAGTATTTGGTCCACGGGGGAGAAGGAAAAACTGTTTTTT CASSIWSTGEKEKLFF
. . TRBJ1-2 TRBV19 TGTGCCAGTAGTATAGTCCCGACAGCTAACTATGGCTACACCTTC CASSIVPTANYGYTF
. TRBD1 TRBJ1-6 TRBV28 TGTGCCAGCAGTCCAGGGGACAGCCGCTACCTTAATTCACCCCTCCACTTT CASSPGDSRYLNSPLHF
. . TRBJ2-7 TRBV5-1 TGCGCCAGCAGCTTGGGGGCGGGGAAGCAGTACTTC CASSLGAGKQYF